The following is a T cell receptor beta chain sequence with its context. This receptor's antigen is unknown. The record has no base qualities; no much larger clone is one base away. The donors were healthy, HIV-negative adults with no recently reported acute infections or vaccinations. Every donor was a Caucasian adult residing in Nashville, Tennessee, USA. Magnetic negative selection was used to enrich CD4+ T cells, after which naive cells were positively selected on CD45RA and the negative fraction became the memory subset. Blood was collected by leukapheresis, and PBMCs were isolated by Ficoll-Histopaque density gradient centrifugation and then cryopreserved in liquid nitrogen vapor phase. Analytical flow cytometry was used to check the purity and quantity of each magnetically sorted T cell population. Genomic DNA was isolated from every sorted fraction and measured by UV absorbance on a Nanodrop 2000c.

Using the deep immunoSEQ assay, TCR CDR3 regions were amplified from genomic DNA by multiplex PCR. Extracted genomic DNA from each cell subset was distributed evenly across all wells of several immunoSEQ 96-well plates, and each plate was treated as a replicate. For sorted subsets, about 200 ng genomic DNA, equal to tens of thousands of T cell genomes, was loaded into each replicate PCR. Purified libraries were measured with a Qubit 3.0 fluorometer, size-checked on a Bioanalyzer 2100, and measured again with the KAPA Library Quantification kit. Every immunoSEQ 96-well plate was sequenced on a separate single-read 150-cycle Illumina NextSeq 550 flow cell. The study's processing was this. Because the immunoSEQ output included only junctional sequences and no quality scores, the filtering could not be the same as the filtering used for full-length reads. Sequences were annotated with PyIR, a Python wrapper for IgBLAST v1.9, and V/J genes and CDR3 were assigned using IMGT germline references. Any read was removed if the V/J assignment was weak (E-value above 1e-6), the CDR3 was missing, or the read contained stop codons, out-of-frame junctions, or ambiguous translated residues. V3J clonotypes were defined as sequences sharing the same inferred V gene, J gene, and CDR3 amino acid sequence. The percentage overlap between two repertoires was calculated by dividing the number of shared unique clonotypes by the size of the smaller repertoire. Richness of each repertoire was evaluated using RTK rarefaction, the Chao1 estimator, and Recon v2.1 estimates of unobserved clonotypes. Generation probabilities were computed with OLGA for all TCRbeta clonotypes obtained by the gDNA method from a few donors. TCRdb took over this immuneACCESS table, retaining in-frame rearrangements with V and J assigned. Such tables are incomplete; in checked studies, under half of the missing clones stem from an unresolved V gene, and the remainder is unexplained. Clonal size and the V and J genes are those of that table, whereas D and trimming came from the DNA. The sample records 980,000 or so clones, approximately 76% of which are singletons. The ten largest clones represent about 1.5% of the sample.

This entry comes from a study of shared clonotypes between healthy human individuals (dated by TCRdb to 2018 to 2020). Background for the entire study: The cohort comprised a couple of women and three men aged 18 to 49 years. For each donor, CD4 naive and CD4 memory were each run on three plates, CD8 naive on two plates, and CD8 memory on one plate. To estimate repertoire size and how much clonotypes are shared between individuals, the study performed deep sequencing of blood TCR repertoires from 4 to 6 healthy adults. Leukapheresis yielded between about 0.94 and 8.9 billion PBMCs per donor. To increase sequencing depth and limit assay-specific biases, different laboratories used diverse techniques to prepare libraries and sequence TCR repertoires.

The full study reports these points: Sampling was restricted to blood, and TCR repertoires in tissue are likely to differ from TCR repertoires in blood. Pairwise subsampling led to the expectation that sequencing depth would affect the degree of clonotype sharing among donors. The small number of donors limited the genetic and exposure-history diversity represented. Compared with non-shared clonotypes, the clonotypes found in all four sorted-subset donors had higher generation probabilities. About 5% of naive CD4, 3.5% of naive CD8, around 2.3% of memory CD4, and about 0.4% of memory CD8 clonotypes were shared across a few donors. Even with the large sequencing depth, rarefaction of the sorted-subset datasets indicated that sequencing was incomplete. Naive subsets generally had larger estimated clonotype richness than memory subsets.

Sequencing used memory CD4+ T cells sorted from blood. The cell subset or site label of this sample denotes: CD45RA-negative fraction. This sequence originates from a young man in good health.

CDR3 reads: CATSRGQENEQFF. The DNA reads TGTGCCACCAGCAGAGGTCAGGAAAATGAGCAGTTCTTC. Recombination connected TRBV15 to TRBJ2-1; confidence is insufficient to name the D gene. CDR1 and CDR2 are drawn from the germline V gene (reference sequence): LNHNV, YYDKDF. The junction carries 8 bases between V and J, which are trimmed by 1 base and 7 bases respectively. The CDR3 has 13 amino acids, counting the end cysteine and phenylalanine. The sequence is cut down to CDR3 DNA, 39 bases in frame from base 1.